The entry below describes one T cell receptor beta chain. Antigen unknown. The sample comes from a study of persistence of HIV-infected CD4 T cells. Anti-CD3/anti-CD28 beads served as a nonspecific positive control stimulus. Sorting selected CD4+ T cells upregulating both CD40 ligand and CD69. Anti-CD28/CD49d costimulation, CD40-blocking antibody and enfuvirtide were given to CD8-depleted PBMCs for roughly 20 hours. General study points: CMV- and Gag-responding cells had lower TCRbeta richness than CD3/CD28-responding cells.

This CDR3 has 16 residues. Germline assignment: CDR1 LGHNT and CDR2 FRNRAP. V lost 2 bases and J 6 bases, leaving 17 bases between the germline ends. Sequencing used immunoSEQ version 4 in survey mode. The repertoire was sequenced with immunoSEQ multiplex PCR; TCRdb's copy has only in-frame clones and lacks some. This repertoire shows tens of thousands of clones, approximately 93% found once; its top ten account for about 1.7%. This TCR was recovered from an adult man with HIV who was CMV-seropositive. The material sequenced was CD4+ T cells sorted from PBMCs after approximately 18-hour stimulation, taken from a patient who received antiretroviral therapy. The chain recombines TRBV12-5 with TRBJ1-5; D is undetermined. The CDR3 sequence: CASGLFHGLSGQPQHF. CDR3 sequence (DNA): TGTGCTAGTGGTTTGTTCCACGGACTTTCCGGTCAGCCCCAGCATTTT.